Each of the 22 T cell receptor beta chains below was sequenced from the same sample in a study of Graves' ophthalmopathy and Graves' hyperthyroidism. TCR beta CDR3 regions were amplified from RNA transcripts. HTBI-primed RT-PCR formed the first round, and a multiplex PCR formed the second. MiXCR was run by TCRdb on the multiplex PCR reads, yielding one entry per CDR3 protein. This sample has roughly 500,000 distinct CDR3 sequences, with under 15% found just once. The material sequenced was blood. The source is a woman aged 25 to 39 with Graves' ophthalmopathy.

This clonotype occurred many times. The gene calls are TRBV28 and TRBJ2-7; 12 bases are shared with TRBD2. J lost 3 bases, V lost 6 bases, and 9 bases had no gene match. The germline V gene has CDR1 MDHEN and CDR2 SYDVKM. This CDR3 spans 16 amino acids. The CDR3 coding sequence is TGTGCCAGCAGCCCGGGTTGGACTAGCGGGATCTACGAGCAGTACTTC. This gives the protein CASSPGWTSGIYEQYF.

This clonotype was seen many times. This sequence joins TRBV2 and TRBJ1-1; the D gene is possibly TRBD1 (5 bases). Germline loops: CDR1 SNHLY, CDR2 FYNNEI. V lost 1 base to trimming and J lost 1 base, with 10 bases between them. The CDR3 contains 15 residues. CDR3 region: CASSEVIGTNTEAFF. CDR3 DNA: TGTGCCAGCAGTGAAGTTATAGGGACGAACACTGAAGCTTTCTTT. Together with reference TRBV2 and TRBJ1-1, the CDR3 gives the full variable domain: EPEVTQTPSHQVTQMGQEVILRCVPISNHLYFYWYRQILGQKVEFLVSFYNNEISEKSEIFDDQFSVERPDGSNFTLKIRSTKLEDSAMYFCASSEVIGTNTEAFFGQGTRLTVV.

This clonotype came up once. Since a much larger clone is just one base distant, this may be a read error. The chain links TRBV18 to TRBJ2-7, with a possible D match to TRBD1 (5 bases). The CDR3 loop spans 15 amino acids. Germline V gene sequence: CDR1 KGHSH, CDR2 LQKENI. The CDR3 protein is CTSAPRAGYAYEQYF. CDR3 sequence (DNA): TGTACCAGCGCACCACGCGCAGGGTATGCCTACGAGCAGTACTTC.

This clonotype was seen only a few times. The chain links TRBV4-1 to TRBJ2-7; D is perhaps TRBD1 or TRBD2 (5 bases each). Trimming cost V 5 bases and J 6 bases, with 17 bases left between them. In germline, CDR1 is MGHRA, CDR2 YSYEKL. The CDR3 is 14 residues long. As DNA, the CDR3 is TGCGCCAGCAGCTCCCCCGGGGCGCTGGCCGAGCAGTACTTC. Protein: CASSSPGALAEQYF.

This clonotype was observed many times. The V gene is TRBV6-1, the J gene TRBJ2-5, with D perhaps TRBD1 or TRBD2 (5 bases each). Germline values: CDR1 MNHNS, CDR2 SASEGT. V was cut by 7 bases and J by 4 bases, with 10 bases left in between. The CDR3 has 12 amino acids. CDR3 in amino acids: CASNGAGETQYF. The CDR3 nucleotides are TGTGCCAGCAACGGGGCAGGAGAGACCCAGTACTTC.

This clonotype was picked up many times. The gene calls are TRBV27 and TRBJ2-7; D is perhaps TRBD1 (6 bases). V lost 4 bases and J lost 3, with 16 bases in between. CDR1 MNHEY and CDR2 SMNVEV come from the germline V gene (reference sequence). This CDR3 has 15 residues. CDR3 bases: TGTGCCAGCAGTTCGAGTGGGGGCGCGCGCTACGAGCAGTACTTC. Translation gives CASSSSGGARYEQYF.

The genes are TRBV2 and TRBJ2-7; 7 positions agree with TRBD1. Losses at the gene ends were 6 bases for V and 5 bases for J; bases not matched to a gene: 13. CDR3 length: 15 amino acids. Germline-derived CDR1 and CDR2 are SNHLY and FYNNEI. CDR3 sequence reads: CASRRTGSPYDEQYF. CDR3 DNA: TGTGCCAGCAGACGGACAGGATCCCCCTACGACGAGCAGTACTTC.

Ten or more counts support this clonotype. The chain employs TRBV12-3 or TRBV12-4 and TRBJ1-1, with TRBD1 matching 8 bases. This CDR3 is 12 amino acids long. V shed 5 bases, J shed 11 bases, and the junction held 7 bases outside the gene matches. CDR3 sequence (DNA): TGTGCCAGCAGTCACCTAGACAGGGGCGCTTTCTTT. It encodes CASSHLDRGAFF.

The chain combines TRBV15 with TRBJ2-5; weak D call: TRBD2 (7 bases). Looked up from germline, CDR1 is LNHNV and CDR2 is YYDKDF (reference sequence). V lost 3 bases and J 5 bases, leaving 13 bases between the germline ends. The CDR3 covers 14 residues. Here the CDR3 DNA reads TGTGCCACCAGCAGGCAGGCGGGGGCTGAGACCCAGTACTTC. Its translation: CATSRQAGAETQYF.

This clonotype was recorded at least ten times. CDR3 sequence: CASSSDWGSQPQHF. DNA for the CDR3: TGTGCCAGTTCTTCGGACTGGGGGAGTCAGCCCCAGCATTTT. This chain connects TRBV19 to TRBJ1-5, with D perhaps matching TRBD1 (5 bases). The CDR3 is made up of 14 amino acids. CDR1 and CDR2 from the germline V gene are LNHDA and SQIVND (reference sequence). V gave up 8 bases and J gave up 6 bases, with 17 bases separating them. Supplemented by reference TRBV19 and TRBJ1-5, the full variable domain reads DGGITQSPKYLFRKEGQNVTLSCEQNLNHDAMYWYRQDPGQGLRLIYYSQIVNDFQKGDIAEGYSVSREKKESFPLTVTSAQKNPTAFYLCASSSDWGSQPQHFGDGTRLSIL.

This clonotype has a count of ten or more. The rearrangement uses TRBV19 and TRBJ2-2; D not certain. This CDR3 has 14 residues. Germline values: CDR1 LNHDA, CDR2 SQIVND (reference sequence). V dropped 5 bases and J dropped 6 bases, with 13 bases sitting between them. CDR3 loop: CASSATRVPGELFF. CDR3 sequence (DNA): TGTGCCAGTAGTGCGACTCGGGTGCCCGGGGAGCTGTTTTTT.

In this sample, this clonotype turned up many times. CDR3 amino acids: CASSLSSPNQPQHF. The CDR3 DNA follows: TGTGCCAGCAGCTTATCCAGCCCCAATCAGCCCCAGCATTTT. V usage is TRBV11-2 and J usage is TRBJ1-5; D ambiguous. With 2 bases removed from V and 3 bases from J, the gap between germline ends came to 8 bases. The CDR3 consists of 14 residues. Looked up from germline, CDR1 is SGHAT and CDR2 is FQNNGV.

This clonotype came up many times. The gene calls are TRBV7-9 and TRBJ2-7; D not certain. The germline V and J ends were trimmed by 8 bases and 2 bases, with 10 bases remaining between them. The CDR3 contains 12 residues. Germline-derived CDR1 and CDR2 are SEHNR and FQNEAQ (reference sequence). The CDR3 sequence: CASAYTAYEQYF. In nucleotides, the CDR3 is TGTGCCAGCGCTTATACGGCCTACGAGCAGTACTTC.

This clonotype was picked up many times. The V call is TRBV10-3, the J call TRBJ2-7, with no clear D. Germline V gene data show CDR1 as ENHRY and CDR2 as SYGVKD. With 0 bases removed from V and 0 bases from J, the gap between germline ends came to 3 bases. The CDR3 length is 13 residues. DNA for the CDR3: TGTGCCATCAGTGAGTCGACCTCCTACGAGCAGTACTTC. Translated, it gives CAISESTSYEQYF.

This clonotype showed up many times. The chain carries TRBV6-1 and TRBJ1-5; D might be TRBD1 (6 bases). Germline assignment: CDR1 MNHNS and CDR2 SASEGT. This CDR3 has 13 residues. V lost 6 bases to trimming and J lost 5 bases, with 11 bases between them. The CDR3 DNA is TGTGCCAGCAGGAGTTCAGGGGATCAGCCCCAGCATTTT. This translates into CASRSSGDQPQHF.

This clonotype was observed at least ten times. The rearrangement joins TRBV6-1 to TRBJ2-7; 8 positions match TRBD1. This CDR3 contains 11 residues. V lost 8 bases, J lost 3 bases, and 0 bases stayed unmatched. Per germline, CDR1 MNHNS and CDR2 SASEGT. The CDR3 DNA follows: TGTGCCAGCGGACAGGGCTACGAGCAGTACTTC. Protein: CASGQGYEQYF.

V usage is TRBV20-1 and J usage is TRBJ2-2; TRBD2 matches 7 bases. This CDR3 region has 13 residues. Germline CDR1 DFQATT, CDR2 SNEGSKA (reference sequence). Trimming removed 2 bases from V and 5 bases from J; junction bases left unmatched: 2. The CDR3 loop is CSARRGGTGELFF. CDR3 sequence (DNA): TGCAGTGCTAGACGGGGAGGGACCGGGGAGCTGTTTTTT.

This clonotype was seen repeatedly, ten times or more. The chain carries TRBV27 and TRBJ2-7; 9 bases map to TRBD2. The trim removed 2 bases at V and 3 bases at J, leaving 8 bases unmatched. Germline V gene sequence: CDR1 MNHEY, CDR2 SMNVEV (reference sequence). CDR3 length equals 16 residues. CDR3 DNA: TGTGCCAGCAGTTTAACCGGTGCTAGCGGGGACTACGAGCAGTACTTC. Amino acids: CASSLTGASGDYEQYF.

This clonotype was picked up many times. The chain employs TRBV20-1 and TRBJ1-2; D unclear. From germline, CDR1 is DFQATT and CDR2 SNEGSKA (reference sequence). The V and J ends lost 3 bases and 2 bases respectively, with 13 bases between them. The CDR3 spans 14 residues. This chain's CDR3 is CSASPVEKNYGYTF. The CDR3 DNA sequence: TGCAGTGCTAGCCCGGTCGAGAAGAACTATGGCTACACCTTC.

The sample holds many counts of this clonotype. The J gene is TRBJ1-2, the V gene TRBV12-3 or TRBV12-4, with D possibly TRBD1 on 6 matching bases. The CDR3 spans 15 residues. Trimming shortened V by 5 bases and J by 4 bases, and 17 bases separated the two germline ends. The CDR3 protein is CASSPYGQSIYGYTF. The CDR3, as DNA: TGTGCCAGCAGTCCATACGGACAGTCCATCTATGGCTACACCTTC.

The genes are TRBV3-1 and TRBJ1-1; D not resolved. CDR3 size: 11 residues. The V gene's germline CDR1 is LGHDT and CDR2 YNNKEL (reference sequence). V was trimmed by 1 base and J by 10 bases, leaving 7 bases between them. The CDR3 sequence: CASSQGMGAFF. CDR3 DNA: TGTGCCAGCAGCCAAGGAATGGGAGCTTTCTTT.

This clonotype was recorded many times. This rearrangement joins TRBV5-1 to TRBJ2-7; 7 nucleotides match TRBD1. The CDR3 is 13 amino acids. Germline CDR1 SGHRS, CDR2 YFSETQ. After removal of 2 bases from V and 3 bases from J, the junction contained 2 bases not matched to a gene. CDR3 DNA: TGCGCCAGCAGCTTCAACAGGGGCTACGAGCAGTACTTC. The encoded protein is CASSFNRGYEQYF. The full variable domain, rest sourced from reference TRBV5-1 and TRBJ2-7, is KAGVTQTPRYLIKTRGQQVTLSCSPISGHRSVSWYQQTPGQGLQFLFEYFSETQRNKGNFPGRFSGRQFSNSRSEMNVSTLELGDSALYLCASSFNRGYEQYFGPGTRLTVT.